Sequencing of this T cell receptor (beta chain) was carried out in a study of T-cell memory formation after mild COVID-19. Study-wide results and caveats: Some responding clones appeared in pre-infection memory, suggesting cross-reactive memory joined. There was a balanced CD4/CD8 profile in clones contracting day 15 to 85, and later expanders leaned CD4+.

TCR alpha and TCR beta cDNA libraries with sample barcodes and UMIs came from 5'RACE using constant-segment primers. TCRdb re-called the 5' RACE reads through MiXCR, storing one row per CDR3 protein. Here the sample spans about 560,000 distinct CDR3 sequences, roughly 21% being singletons. The length of the CDR3 is 21 residues. Germline V gene sequence: CDR1 LGHNA, CDR2 YNFKEQ. Trimming cost V 0 bases and J 0 bases; bases outside gene matches: 18. The sample holds a few counts of this clonotype. Its target is not known. The receptor was derived from an adult woman who had mild COVID-19 (a few samples of this study predate the infection). Cell type and time point are not known. The sample taken for sequencing was PBMCs or a T cell subset sorted from them (not recorded which). The chain combines TRBV4-2 with TRBJ1-2; 8 bases are shared with TRBD1. The CDR3 reads CASSQDREQGAFQFSNYGYTF. In DNA, the CDR3 is TGTGCCAGCAGCCAAGATCGAGAGCAGGGGGCGTTCCAATTCTCTAACTATGGCTACACCTTC.